This T cell receptor beta chain was identified during a study of cytomegalovirus exposure and HLA in healthy donors. The trim removed 7 bases at V and 8 bases at J, leaving 8 bases unmatched. This CDR3 contains 14 residues. Germline V gives CDR1 SGHAT, CDR2 FQDESV (reference sequence). With regard to this clone: As yet, its antigen is unknown. Other nucleotide sequences in the sample specify the same CDR3.

In the PCR, 60 Vbeta and 13 Jbeta primers were used. Clones were sequenced by immunoSEQ multiplex PCR, and TCRdb holds only the in-frame ones, with some missing. The sample has some 150,000 clones; under 85% are singletons. Broader study findings: Common viral pathogens seemed, in a later analysis, to connect with several of the most significant clusters.

The sequenced sample consisted of PBMCs. The rearrangement joins TRBV11-1 to TRBJ1-4; 9 bases are a match to TRBD1. The receptor was derived from a man between 18 and 35 years old in good health and CMV-seronegative. The CDR3 is CASTTIGQGEKLFF. In DNA form, the CDR3 reads TGTGCCAGCACGACTATCGGACAGGGGGAAAAACTGTTTTTT.